This TCR beta chain derives from a study of blood T cell repertoires in COVID-19. At the level of the study: The United States, Italy and Spain were the sources of the acute and convalescent COVID-19 samples. Nucleic acid was either cDNA or gDNA, and it came from T cells, B-cell-depleted T cells, or PBMCs.

Only one count was recorded for this clone. Per germline, CDR1 MDHEN and CDR2 SYDVKM. V gave up 6 bases and J gave up 9 bases, with 18 bases separating them. The CDR3 extends over 14 amino acids. In the original workflow: By means of reference gene primer amplification, nucleated cell counts were estimated. Here immunoSEQ multiplex PCR was the method, and the copy in TCRdb shows in-frame clones only, minus some. That table is the source of V, J and clone size, and D and trimming were worked out from the DNA. The sample records 35,000 or so clones, 90% being singletons. The V gene is TRBV28, the J gene TRBJ1-5; D perhaps matches TRBD1 (5 bases). Sequenced material: peripheral blood. The receptor comes from a human donor in a cohort sampled during active COVID-19. CDR3 DNA: TGTGCCAGCAGGGGGCGAGGCGATGGTCCGCCCCAGCATTTT. Translation gives CASRGRGDGPPQHF.